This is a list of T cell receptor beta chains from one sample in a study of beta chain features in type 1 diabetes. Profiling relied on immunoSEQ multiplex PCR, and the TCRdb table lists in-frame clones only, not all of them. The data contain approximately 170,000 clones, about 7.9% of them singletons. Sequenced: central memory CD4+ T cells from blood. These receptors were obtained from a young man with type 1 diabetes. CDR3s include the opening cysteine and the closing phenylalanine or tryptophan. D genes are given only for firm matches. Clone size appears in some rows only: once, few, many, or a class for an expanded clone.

CASTFGQGYREQYF	TGCGCCAGCACGTTCGGACAGGGCTACCGCGAGCAGTACTTC	TRBV5-1	TRBJ2-7	TRBD1	few
CASSLSQNNEQFF	TGTGCCAGCAGCTTATCTCAGAACAATGAGCAGTTCTTC	TRBV5-4	TRBJ2-1	-	-
CASSPRQGGELFF	TGTGCCAGCAGCCCGAGACAGGGCGGGGAGCTGTTTTTT	TRBV7-2	TRBJ2-2	TRBD1	few
CASSLEAPNRVRYEQYF	TGTGCCAGCAGCTTAGAGGCCCCAAACAGGGTTCGCTACGAGCAGTACTTC	TRBV11-2	TRBJ2-7	-	-
CASSGQGADTQYF	TGCGCCAGCAGCGGCCAGGGGGCAGATACGCAGTATTTT	TRBV5-1	TRBJ2-3	TRBD1	few
CASSLTASGSSDTQYF	TGTGCCAGCAGCTTAACGGCTAGCGGGAGCTCAGATACGCAGTATTTT	TRBV7-9	TRBJ2-3	TRBD2	-
CASSRIPDSYEQYF	TGCGCCAGCAGCCGAATCCCCGACAGCTACGAGCAGTACTTC	TRBV5-1	TRBJ2-7	-	few
CASSLDRHNQPQHF	TGTGCCAGCAGCTTGGACAGGCACAATCAGCCCCAGCATTTT	TRBV5-4	TRBJ1-5	-	few
CASSPDWNTGELFF	TGCGCCAGCAGTCCAGACTGGAACACCGGGGAGCTGTTTTTT	TRBV10-1	TRBJ2-2	-	-
CAWRGLAAMYQETQYF	TGTGCCTGGAGGGGACTAGCGGCTATGTACCAAGAGACCCAGTACTTC	TRBV30	TRBJ2-5	TRBD2	few
CASSPQGAAKNIQYF	TGTGCCAGCAGCCCCCAGGGGGCCGCCAAAAACATTCAGTACTTC	TRBV5-4	TRBJ2-4	TRBD1	-
CASRLAGIYNEQFF	TGTGCCAGCAGGCTAGCGGGGATCTACAATGAGCAGTTCTTC	TRBV2	TRBJ2-1	TRBD2	-
CASSQDTYNSPLHF	TGCGCCAGCAGCCAAGACACTTATAATTCACCCCTCCACTTT	TRBV4-1	TRBJ1-6	-	-
CASSSRQGDQPQHF	TGTGCCAGCAGTTCCCGACAGGGCGATCAGCCCCAGCATTTT	TRBV6-6	TRBJ1-5	TRBD1	-
CASSTDREGGYTF	TGTGCCAGCAGCACGGACAGGGAAGGTGGCTACACCTTC	TRBV6-1	TRBJ1-2	TRBD1	-
CASSSGQGETGELFF	TGTGCCAGCAGTTCAGGACAGGGAGAGACCGGGGAGCTGTTTTTT	TRBV7-9	TRBJ2-2	TRBD1	-
CASSGGLAGANEQFF	TGTGCCAGCAGCGGGGGACTAGCGGGGGCCAATGAGCAGTTCTTC	TRBV11-2	TRBJ2-1	TRBD2	-
CASSSNPQVQETQYF	TGTGCCAGCAGCTCGAACCCTCAGGTCCAAGAGACCCAGTACTTC	TRBV7-7	TRBJ2-5	-	few
CASSLLGGSLNYEQYF	TGTGCCAGCAGCTTATTAGGCGGGTCTTTGAACTACGAGCAGTACTTC	TRBV7-2	TRBJ2-7	-	-
CASSLEVSQPQHF	TGTGCCAGCAGCTTAGAAGTGAGTCAGCCCCAGCATTTT	TRBV7-9	TRBJ1-5	-	many
CASSSDGQGAYGYTF	TGTGCCAGCAGTTCAGACGGACAGGGGGCGTATGGCTACACCTTC	TRBV6-5	TRBJ1-2	TRBD1	-
CASSKVVRDRTEAFF	TGTGCCAGCAGCAAAGTAGTTAGGGACAGGACTGAAGCTTTCTTT	TRBV21-1	TRBJ1-1	-	-
CASIFGSPGLLNPEAFF	TGTGCCAGCATTTTTGGGTCTCCAGGTCTCTTGAACCCTGAAGCTTTCTTT	TRBV7-8	TRBJ1-1	-	-
CASPLPLGGRPQEQFF	TGTGCCAGCCCTCTCCCACTGGGCGGGAGGCCCCAGGAGCAGTTCTTC	TRBV25-1	TRBJ2-1	TRBD2	few
CASSLQGTNEKLFF	TGTGCCAGCAGTTTACAGGGAACTAATGAAAAACTGTTTTTT	TRBV27	TRBJ1-4	-	few
CASSGRGQETQYF	TGTGCCAGCAGCGGGAGGGGCCAAGAGACCCAGTACTTC	TRBV2	TRBJ2-5	TRBD2	few
CAWGGTGSTDTQYF	TGTGCCTGGGGAGGGACAGGGAGCACAGATACGCAGTATTTT	TRBV30	TRBJ2-3	TRBD1	few
CSPPPGQGSHEQYF	TGCAGCCCCCCCCCGGGACAGGGTTCCCACGAGCAGTACTTC	TRBV29-1	TRBJ2-7	TRBD1	few
CASSGSGTLSYEQYF	TGTGCCAGCAGTGGATCCGGGACACTATCCTACGAGCAGTACTTC	TRBV11-2	TRBJ2-7	-	-
CASSPGPLLAGQETQYF	TGTGCCAGCAGCCCCGGACCGCTACTAGCGGGCCAAGAGACCCAGTACTTC	TRBV5-4	TRBJ2-5	TRBD2	-
CASSLAGTGQKTQYF	TGTGCCAGCAGCTTAGCTGGGACAGGGCAAAAGACCCAGTACTTC	TRBV7-9	TRBJ2-5	TRBD1	few
CASTGATGGTEAFF	TGCGCCAGCACAGGGGCAACAGGGGGCACTGAAGCTTTCTTT	TRBV5-1	TRBJ1-1	TRBD1	-
CASSFEGPSGELFF	TGTGCCAGCAGTTTTGAGGGCCCGAGTGGGGAGCTGTTTTTT	TRBV11-2	TRBJ2-2	-	few
CASSLPGVNTQYF	TGCGCCAGCAGCCTCCCGGGAGTAAATACGCAGTATTTT	TRBV5-1	TRBJ2-3	-	few
CASSLVGYEQYF	TGCGCCAGCAGCTTGGTCGGTTACGAGCAGTACTTC	TRBV5-1	TRBJ2-7	-	-
CASSWEVKTGNTEAFF	TGCGCCAGCAGCTGGGAGGTCAAAACGGGGAACACTGAAGCTTTCTTT	TRBV5-1	TRBJ1-1	-	few
CASSFPGGGDEQFF	TGTGCCAGCAGTTTTCCAGGGGGTGGGGATGAGCAGTTCTTC	TRBV27	TRBJ2-1	TRBD1	-
CAWSKPGLADRSSYEQYF	TGTGCCTGGAGTAAGCCGGGACTAGCGGACAGAAGCTCCTACGAGCAGTACTTC	TRBV30	TRBJ2-7	TRBD2	-
CASSPRVGETQYF	TGTGCCAGCAGCCCCAGGGTTGGGGAGACCCAGTACTTC	TRBV7-2	TRBJ2-5	-	-
CASSPTGDNVLTF	TGTGCCAGCTCACCCACAGGGGATAACGTCCTGACTTTC	TRBV18	TRBJ2-6	TRBD1	-
CAIRGQNNSPLHF	TGTGCCATCCGCGGACAGAATAATTCACCCCTCCACTTT	TRBV10-3	TRBJ1-6	-	few